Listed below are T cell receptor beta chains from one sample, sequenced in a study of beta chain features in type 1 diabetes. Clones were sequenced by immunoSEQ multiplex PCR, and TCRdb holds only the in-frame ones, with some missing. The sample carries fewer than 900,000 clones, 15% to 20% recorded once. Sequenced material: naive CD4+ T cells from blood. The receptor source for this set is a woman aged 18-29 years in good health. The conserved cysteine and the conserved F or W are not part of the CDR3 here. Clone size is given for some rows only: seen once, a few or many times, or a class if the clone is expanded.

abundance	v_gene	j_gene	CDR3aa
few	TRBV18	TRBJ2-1	ASSPPPGGSYNEQF
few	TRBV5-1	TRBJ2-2	ASSFGGELF
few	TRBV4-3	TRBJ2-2	ASSQLTGNPTGELF
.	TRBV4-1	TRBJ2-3	VSSQGIPLATGTDTQY
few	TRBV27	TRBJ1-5	ASFRVTGGNQPQH
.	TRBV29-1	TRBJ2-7	SVRGTGGQGESFYEQY
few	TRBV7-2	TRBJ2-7	ASSLGTSGTYYEQY
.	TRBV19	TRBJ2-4	ASSIGRLAGGPSKNIQY
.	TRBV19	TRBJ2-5	ASSFAGVSETQY
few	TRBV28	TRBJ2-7	ASSFLGPSYEQY
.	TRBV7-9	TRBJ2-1	ASSRAAISYNEQF
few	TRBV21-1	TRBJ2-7	ASTGEPSTVGPYEQY
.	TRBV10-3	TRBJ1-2	AISVIGQRYGYT
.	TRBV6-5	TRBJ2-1	ASSPPPRSYNEQF
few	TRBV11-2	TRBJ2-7	ASSSQAGFEQY
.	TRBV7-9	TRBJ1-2	ASSLWAGDGYT
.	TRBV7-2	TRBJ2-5	ASSPQGLAGAVETQY
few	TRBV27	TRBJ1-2	ASSSRNWNGYT
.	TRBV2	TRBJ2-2	ASSEQGGGTGELF
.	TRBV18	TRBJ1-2	ASSPQGGDGYT
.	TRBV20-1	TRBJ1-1	SAQSSPEAF
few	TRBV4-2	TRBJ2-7	ASSQDLSGRAYEQY
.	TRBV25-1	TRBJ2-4	ASSEAGAGNIQY
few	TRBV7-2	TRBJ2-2	ASSLGRGYTGELF
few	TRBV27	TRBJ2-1	ASTRAGTASYNEQF
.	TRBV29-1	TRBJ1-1	SADRGNTEAF
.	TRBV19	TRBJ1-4	ASSIYRDRGEKLF
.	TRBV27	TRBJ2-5	ASPLGDQY
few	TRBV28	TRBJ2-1	ASSFSGSRNEQF
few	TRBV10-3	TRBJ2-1	AIGLGLAGGSTVYNEQF
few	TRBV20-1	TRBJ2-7	SVKGSYEQY
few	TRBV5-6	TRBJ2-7	ASSLVAGGPREQY
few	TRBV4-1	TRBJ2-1	ASSQIGGSQF
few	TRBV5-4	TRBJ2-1	ASSLGGTGNEQF
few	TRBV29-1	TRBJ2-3	SGRKPSTDTQY
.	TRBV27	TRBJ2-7	ASSLSSRGGYEQY
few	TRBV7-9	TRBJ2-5	ASSRSRDIRWETQY
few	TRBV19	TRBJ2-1	ASRRTPSGSTYNEQF
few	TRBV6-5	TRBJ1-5	AGRAGHSNQPQH
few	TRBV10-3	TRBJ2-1	AASQGHEQF
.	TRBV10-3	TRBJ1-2	AISRTGPANYGYT
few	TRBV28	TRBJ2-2	ASSYGTILGELF
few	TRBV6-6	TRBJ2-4	AISEAGGEPAFQY
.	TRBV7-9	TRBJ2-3	ASSFTGGTDTQY
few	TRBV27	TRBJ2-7	ASSRSRTAVSYEQY
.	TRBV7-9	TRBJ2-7	ASSSGTSGTDEQY
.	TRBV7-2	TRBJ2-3	ASSLAPADTQY
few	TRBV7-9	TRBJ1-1	ASSLLSRGPAF
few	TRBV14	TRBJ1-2	ASSPRLDGDINGYT
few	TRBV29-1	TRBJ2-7	SVGQVGEQY
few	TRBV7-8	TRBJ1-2	ASSLDSAGVGGYT
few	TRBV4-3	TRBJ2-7	ASSQDVTGTGREQY
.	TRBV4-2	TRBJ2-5	ASSLGTASAQETQY
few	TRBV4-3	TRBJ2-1	ASSQEARPSSYNEQF
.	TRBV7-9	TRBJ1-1	ASSQESNTEAF
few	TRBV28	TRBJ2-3	ASSFRQGETDTQY
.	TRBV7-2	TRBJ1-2	ASSPKVPYGYT
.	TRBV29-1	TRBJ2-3	SIWTSGRADTQY
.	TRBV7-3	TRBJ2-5	ASSSQRAGETQY
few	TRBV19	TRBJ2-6	ASKATSEPGANVLT